This T cell receptor beta chain was observed in a study of blood T cell repertoires in COVID-19. Study in general: PBMCs, B-cell-depleted T cells, or T cells were the source of the cDNA or gDNA that made up the material.

The CDR3 consists of 14 residues. Germline values: CDR1 KGHDR, CDR2 SFDVKD. Losses at the gene ends were 10 bases for V and 3 bases for J; bases not matched to a gene: 6. As originally analysed: Scientists estimated how many nucleated cells there were by amplifying reference gene primers. Data came from immunoSEQ multiplex PCR; TCRdb stores just in-frame clones and leaves some out. V and J calls and clone size come straight from that table; D and trimming were deduced from the DNA. The sample shows more than 85,000 clones, roughly 88% of them seen only once. The clonotype originates from a man aged 60 to 75 with acute or convalescent COVID-19. The chain uses TRBV24-1 and TRBJ2-3; 10 nucleotides match TRBD2. Sequencing was done on a sample of peripheral blood. The CDR3 DNA sequence: TGTGCCACGCAAGTAGCGGGGGGTACAGATACGCAGTATTTT. Translation: CATQVAGGTDTQYF.